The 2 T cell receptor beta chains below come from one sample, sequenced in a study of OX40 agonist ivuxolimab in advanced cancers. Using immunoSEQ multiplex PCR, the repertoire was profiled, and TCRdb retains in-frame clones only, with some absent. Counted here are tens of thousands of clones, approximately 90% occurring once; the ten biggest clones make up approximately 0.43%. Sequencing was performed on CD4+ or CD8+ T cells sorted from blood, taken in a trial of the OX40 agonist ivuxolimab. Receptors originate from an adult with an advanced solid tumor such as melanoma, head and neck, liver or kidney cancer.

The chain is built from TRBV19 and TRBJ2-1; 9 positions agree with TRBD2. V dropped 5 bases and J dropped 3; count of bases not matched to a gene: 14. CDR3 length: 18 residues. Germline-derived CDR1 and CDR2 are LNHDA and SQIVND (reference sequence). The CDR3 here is CASSAEYSSGMLYNEQFF. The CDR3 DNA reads TGTGCCAGTAGTGCCGAATATTCTAGCGGGATGCTCTACAATGAGCAGTTCTTC.

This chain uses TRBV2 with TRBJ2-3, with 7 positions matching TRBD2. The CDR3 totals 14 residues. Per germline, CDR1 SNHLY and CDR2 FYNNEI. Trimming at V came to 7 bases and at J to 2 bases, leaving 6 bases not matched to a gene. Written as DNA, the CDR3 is TGTGCCAGCATCGGGGGGATGCCCACAGATACGCAGTATTTT. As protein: CASIGGMPTDTQYF.